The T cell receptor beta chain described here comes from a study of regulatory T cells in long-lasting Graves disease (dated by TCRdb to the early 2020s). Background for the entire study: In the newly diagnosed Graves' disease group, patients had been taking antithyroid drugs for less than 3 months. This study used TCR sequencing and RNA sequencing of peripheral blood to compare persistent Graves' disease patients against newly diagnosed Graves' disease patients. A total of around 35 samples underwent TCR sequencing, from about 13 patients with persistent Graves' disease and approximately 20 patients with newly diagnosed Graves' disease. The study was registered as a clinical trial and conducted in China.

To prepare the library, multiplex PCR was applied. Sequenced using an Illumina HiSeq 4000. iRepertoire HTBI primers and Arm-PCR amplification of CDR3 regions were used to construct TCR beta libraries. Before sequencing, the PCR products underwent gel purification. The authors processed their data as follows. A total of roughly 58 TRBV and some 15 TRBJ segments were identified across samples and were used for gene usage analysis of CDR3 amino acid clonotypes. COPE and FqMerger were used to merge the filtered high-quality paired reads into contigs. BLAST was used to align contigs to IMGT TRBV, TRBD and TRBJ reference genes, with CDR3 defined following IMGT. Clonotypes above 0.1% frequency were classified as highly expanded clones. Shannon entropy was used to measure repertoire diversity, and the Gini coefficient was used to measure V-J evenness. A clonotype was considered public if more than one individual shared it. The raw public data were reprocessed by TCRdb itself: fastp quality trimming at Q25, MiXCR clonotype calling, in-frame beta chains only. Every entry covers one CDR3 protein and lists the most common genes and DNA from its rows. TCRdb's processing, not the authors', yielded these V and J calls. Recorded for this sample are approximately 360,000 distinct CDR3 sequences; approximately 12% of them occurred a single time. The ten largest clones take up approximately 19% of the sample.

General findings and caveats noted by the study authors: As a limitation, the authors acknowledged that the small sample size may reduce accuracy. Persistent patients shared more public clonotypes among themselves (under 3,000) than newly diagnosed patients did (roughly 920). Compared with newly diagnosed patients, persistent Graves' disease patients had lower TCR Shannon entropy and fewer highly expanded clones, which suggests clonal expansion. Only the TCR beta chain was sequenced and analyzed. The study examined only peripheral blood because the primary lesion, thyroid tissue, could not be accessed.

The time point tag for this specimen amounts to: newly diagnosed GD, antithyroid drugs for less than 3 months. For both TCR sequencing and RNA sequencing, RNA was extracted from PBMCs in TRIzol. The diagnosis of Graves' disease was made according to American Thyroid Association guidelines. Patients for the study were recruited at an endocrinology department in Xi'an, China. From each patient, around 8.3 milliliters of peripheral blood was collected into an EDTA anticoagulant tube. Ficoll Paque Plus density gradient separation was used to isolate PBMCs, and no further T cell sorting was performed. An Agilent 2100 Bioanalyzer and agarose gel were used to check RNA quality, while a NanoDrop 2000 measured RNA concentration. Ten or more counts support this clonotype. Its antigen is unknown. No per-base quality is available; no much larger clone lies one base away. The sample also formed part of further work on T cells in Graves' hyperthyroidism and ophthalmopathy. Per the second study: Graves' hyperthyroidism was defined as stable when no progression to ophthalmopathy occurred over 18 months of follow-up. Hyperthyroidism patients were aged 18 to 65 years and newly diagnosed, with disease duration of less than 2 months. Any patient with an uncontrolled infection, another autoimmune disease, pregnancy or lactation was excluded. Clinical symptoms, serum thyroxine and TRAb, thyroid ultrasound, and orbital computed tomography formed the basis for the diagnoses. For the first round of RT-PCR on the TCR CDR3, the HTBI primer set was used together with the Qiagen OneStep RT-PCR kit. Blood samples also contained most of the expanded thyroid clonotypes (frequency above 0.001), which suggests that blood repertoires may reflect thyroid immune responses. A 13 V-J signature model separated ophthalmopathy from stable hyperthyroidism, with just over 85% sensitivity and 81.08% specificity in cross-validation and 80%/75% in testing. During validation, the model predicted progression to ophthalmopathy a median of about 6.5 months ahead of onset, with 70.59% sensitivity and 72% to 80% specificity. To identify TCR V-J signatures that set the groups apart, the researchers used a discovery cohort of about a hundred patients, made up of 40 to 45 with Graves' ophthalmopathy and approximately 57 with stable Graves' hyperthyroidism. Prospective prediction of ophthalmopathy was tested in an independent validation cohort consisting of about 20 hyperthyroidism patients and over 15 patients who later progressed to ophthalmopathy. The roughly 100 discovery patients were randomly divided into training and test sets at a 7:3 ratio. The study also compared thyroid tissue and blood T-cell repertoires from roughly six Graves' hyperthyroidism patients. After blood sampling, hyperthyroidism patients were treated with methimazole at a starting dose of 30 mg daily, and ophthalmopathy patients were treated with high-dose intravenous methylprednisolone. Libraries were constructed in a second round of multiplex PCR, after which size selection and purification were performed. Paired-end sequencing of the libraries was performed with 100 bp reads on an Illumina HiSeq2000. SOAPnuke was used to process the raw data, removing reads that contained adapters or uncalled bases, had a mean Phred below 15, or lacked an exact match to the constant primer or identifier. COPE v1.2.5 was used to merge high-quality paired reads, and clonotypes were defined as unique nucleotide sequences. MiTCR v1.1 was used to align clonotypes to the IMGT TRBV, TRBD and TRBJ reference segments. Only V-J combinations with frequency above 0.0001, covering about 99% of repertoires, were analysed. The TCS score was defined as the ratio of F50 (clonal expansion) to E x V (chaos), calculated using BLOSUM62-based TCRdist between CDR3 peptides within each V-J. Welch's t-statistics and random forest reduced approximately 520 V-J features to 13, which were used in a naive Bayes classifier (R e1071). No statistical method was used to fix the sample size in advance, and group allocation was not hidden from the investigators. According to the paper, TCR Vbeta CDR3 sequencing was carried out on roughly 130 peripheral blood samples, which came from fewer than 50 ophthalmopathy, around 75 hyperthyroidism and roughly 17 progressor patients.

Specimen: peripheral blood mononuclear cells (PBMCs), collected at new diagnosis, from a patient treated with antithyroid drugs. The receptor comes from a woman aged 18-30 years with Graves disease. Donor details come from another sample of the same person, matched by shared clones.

CDR3 loop: CASTPDLGNTGELFF. The bases are TGCGCCAGCACCCCCGACCTAGGAAACACCGGGGAGCTGTTTTTT. The rearrangement combines TRBV5-1 with TRBJ2-2; the D segment cannot be called with confidence. In the germline V gene, CDR1 corresponds to SGHRS and CDR2 to YFSETQ. Trimming takes 6 bases from V and 2 bases from J, and the germline ends sit 14 bases apart. The CDR3 runs 15 amino acids, cysteine and phenylalanine included. Here the CDR3 DNA is all that survives: 45 bases in frame from base 1.